The rows below give T cell receptor beta chains drawn from one sample of a study of T-cell reconstitution after alpha-beta-depleted transplantation in children. TCRdb re-called the PCR reads through MiXCR, storing one row per CDR3 protein. The profile shows roughly 400,000 distinct CDR3 sequences, 20% of them singletons. The sequences come from PBMCs from the stem cell graft donor, collected from the stem cell graft. These receptors all stem from a human donor who donated a stem cell graft to a child with acute myeloid leukemia. The CDR3 runs from the conserved cysteine through the conserved F or W. A D gene is named only where the DNA matches it firmly. Not all rows give a size; the values are once, few, many and, for expanded clones, a class.

clone size: few
J gene: TRBJ1-6
V gene: TRBV20-1
D gene: .
CDR3 DNA: TGCAGTGCTAAGAGCAGGGGAGGGGCACCCCTCCACTTT
CDR3 protein: CSAKSRGGAPLHF

clone size: once
J gene: TRBJ1-3
V gene: TRBV29-1
D gene: .
CDR3 DNA: TGCAGCACCTTCCTTGGGAACACCATATATTTT
CDR3 protein: CSTFLGNTIYF

clone size: .
J gene: TRBJ1-4
V gene: TRBV29-1
D gene: .
CDR3 DNA: TGCAGCGTTTCTAGACCTAATGAAAAACTGTTTTTT
CDR3 protein: CSVSRPNEKLFF

clone size: .
J gene: TRBJ1-2
V gene: TRBV7-9
D gene: TRBD1
CDR3 DNA: TGTGCCAGCAGCTTAGTTTCCCGTTCAGGGGGTGTCGGTGGCTACACCTTC
CDR3 protein: CASSLVSRSGGVGGYTF

clone size: few
J gene: TRBJ2-3
V gene: TRBV24-1
D gene: TRBD2
CDR3 DNA: TGTGCCACCAGTGACCCGGGACTAGCGGGAGGGACAGATACGCAGTATTTT
CDR3 protein: CATSDPGLAGGTDTQYF

clone size: many
J gene: TRBJ2-7
V gene: TRBV9
D gene: TRBD2
CDR3 DNA: TGTGCCAGCAGCGTAGGGCGGGAGGGCTACGAGCAGTACTTC
CDR3 protein: CASSVGREGYEQYF

clone size: few
J gene: TRBJ1-1
V gene: TRBV6-2/TRBV6-3
D gene: .
CDR3 DNA: TGTGCCAGCAGTTACGGGTTAATTCTGAACACTGAAGCTTTCTTT
CDR3 protein: CASSYGLILNTEAFF

clone size: .
J gene: TRBJ1-2
V gene: TRBV15
D gene: .
CDR3 DNA: TGTGCCACCAGCAGAGTGGCAGGGGATCACTCTGGCTACACCTTC
CDR3 protein: CATSRVAGDHSGYTF

clone size: many
J gene: TRBJ2-4
V gene: TRBV29-1
D gene: TRBD2
CDR3 DNA: TGCAGCGTCGAGACTAGCGGGAGGAACATTCAGTACTTC
CDR3 protein: CSVETSGRNIQYF

clone size: .
J gene: TRBJ2-5
V gene: TRBV5-1
D gene: .
CDR3 DNA: TGCGCCAGCAGCCTGCCGGGCACAACAGAGACCCAGTACTTC
CDR3 protein: CASSLPGTTETQYF

clone size: .
J gene: TRBJ2-7
V gene: TRBV5-6
D gene: .
CDR3 DNA: TGTGCCAGCAGCTTAAGCGGCACCGTTTACGAGCAGTACTTC
CDR3 protein: CASSLSGTVYEQYF

clone size: many
J gene: TRBJ2-2
V gene: TRBV20-1
D gene: TRBD1
CDR3 DNA: TGCAGTGCACAGGGGGCTAGCGGAACGAACACCGGGGAGCTGTTTTTT
CDR3 protein: CSAQGASGTNTGELFF

clone size: few
J gene: TRBJ2-6
V gene: TRBV20-1
D gene: TRBD1
CDR3 DNA: TGCAGTGCTAGCCCATATACACCGGGACAGTTCTCTGGGGCCAACGTCCTGACTTTC
CDR3 protein: CSASPYTPGQFSGANVLTF

clone size: few
J gene: TRBJ1-2
V gene: TRBV10-3
D gene: TRBD1
CDR3 DNA: TGTGCCATCAGCCAGGACAGGGAGGATGGCTACACCTTC
CDR3 protein: CAISQDREDGYTF

clone size: few
J gene: TRBJ2-3
V gene: TRBV24-1
D gene: TRBD2
CDR3 DNA: TGTGCCACCAGTGACAACCGACTAGCGGGAAGGTCAGATACGCAGTATTTT
CDR3 protein: CATSDNRLAGRSDTQYF

clone size: .
J gene: TRBJ2-1
V gene: TRBV24-1
D gene: TRBD2
CDR3 DNA: TGTGCCACCAGTGATCCGGGACTAGCGGGAGTGGAGGAGCAGTTCTTC
CDR3 protein: CATSDPGLAGVEEQFF

clone size: .
J gene: TRBJ2-6
V gene: TRBV12-3/TRBV12-4
D gene: .
CDR3 DNA: TGTGCCAGCAGTTTTGTGTCCTCTGGGGCCAACGTCCTGACTTTC
CDR3 protein: CASSFVSSGANVLTF

clone size: .
J gene: TRBJ2-7
V gene: TRBV27
D gene: .
CDR3 DNA: TGTGCCAGCAGTTTATCGTCCTATAGCTCCTACGAGCAGTACTTC
CDR3 protein: CASSLSSYSSYEQYF

clone size: .
J gene: TRBJ2-7
V gene: TRBV28
D gene: .
CDR3 DNA: TGTGCCAGCAGAGGCCCTAGCTCCTACGAGCAGTACTTC
CDR3 protein: CASRGPSSYEQYF

clone size: .
J gene: TRBJ2-1
V gene: TRBV4-1
D gene: TRBD2
CDR3 DNA: TGCGCCAGCAGCCCAGGGACTAGCGGGAGGGGTAAGCAGTTCTTC
CDR3 protein: CASSPGTSGRGKQFF

clone size: .
J gene: TRBJ2-2
V gene: TRBV5-5
D gene: .
CDR3 DNA: TGTGCCAGCAGCTCACCTGCAGGCTACGACACCGGGGAGCTGTTTTTT
CDR3 protein: CASSSPAGYDTGELFF

clone size: few
J gene: TRBJ2-3
V gene: TRBV5-1
D gene: TRBD1
CDR3 DNA: TGCGCCAGCAGCTCGGGACAGCGGTCCCAAGATACGCAGTATTTT
CDR3 protein: CASSSGQRSQDTQYF

clone size: .
J gene: TRBJ2-1
V gene: TRBV7-3
D gene: .
CDR3 DNA: TGTGCCAGCAGCTCGTCATATAACAATGAGCAGTTCTTC
CDR3 protein: CASSSSYNNEQFF

clone size: .
J gene: TRBJ1-1
V gene: TRBV29-1
D gene: .
CDR3 DNA: TGCAGCGTTGAACAAGGCCCCACTGAAGCTTTCTTT
CDR3 protein: CSVEQGPTEAFF

clone size: .
J gene: TRBJ1-5
V gene: TRBV12-3/TRBV12-4
D gene: .
CDR3 DNA: TGTGCCAGCAGTAGTGGCAGACTCGGTCATTTT
CDR3 protein: CASSSGRLGHF

clone size: many
J gene: TRBJ1-1
V gene: TRBV29-1
D gene: .
CDR3 DNA: TGCAGCGCGCAACAGGGCCCGAACACTGAAGCTTTCTTT
CDR3 protein: CSAQQGPNTEAFF

clone size: many
J gene: TRBJ2-5
V gene: TRBV6-1
D gene: .
CDR3 DNA: TGTGCCAGCAGTATCGGCCTTGGGGGGAAGACCCAGTACTTC
CDR3 protein: CASSIGLGGKTQYF

clone size: few
J gene: TRBJ1-1
V gene: TRBV29-1
D gene: .
CDR3 DNA: TGCAGCGTTTCTACCGGGACGGCGAACACTGAAGCTTTCTTT
CDR3 protein: CSVSTGTANTEAFF

clone size: .
J gene: TRBJ2-6
V gene: TRBV7-9
D gene: TRBD1
CDR3 DNA: TGTGCCAGCGGACAGGGGGTGGATGGGGCCAACGTCCTGACTTTC
CDR3 protein: CASGQGVDGANVLTF

clone size: .
J gene: TRBJ2-5
V gene: TRBV18
D gene: .
CDR3 DNA: TGTGCCAGCTCACCAAGCGGGTTGGGGGAGACCCAGTACTTC
CDR3 protein: CASSPSGLGETQYF

clone size: many
J gene: TRBJ2-3
V gene: TRBV10-3
D gene: .
CDR3 DNA: TGTGCCATCAGGGGGGTATCCGCCACAGATACGCAGTATTTT
CDR3 protein: CAIRGVSATDTQYF

clone size: .
J gene: TRBJ1-1
V gene: TRBV28
D gene: .
CDR3 DNA: TGTGCCAGCAGCCTACGTCCGGGACACAAAGCTTTCTTT
CDR3 protein: CASSLRPGHKAFF

clone size: few
J gene: TRBJ2-2
V gene: TRBV2
D gene: TRBD1
CDR3 DNA: TGTGCCAGCGCGGGACAGGGAACCGGGGAGCTGTTTTTT
CDR3 protein: CASAGQGTGELFF

clone size: .
J gene: TRBJ2-1
V gene: TRBV27
D gene: .
CDR3 DNA: TGTGCCAGCAGCATGACCCGAAAGGGTTCTAGTGAGCAGTTCTTC
CDR3 protein: CASSMTRKGSSEQFF

clone size: .
J gene: TRBJ2-1
V gene: TRBV20-1
D gene: TRBD2
CDR3 DNA: TGCAGTGCTAGAGATATAGCGGGAGGGAGCAATGAGCAGTTCTTC
CDR3 protein: CSARDIAGGSNEQFF

clone size: .
J gene: TRBJ2-5
V gene: TRBV14
D gene: TRBD2
CDR3 DNA: TGTGCCAGCAGCACAGCGGGGGAGACCCAGTACTTC
CDR3 protein: CASSTAGETQYF

clone size: .
J gene: TRBJ2-3
V gene: TRBV5-5
D gene: TRBD2
CDR3 DNA: TGTGCCAGCAGTTTGGGTTTAGGGACTAGCTTACGGTATTTT
CDR3 protein: CASSLGLGTSLRYF

clone size: .
J gene: TRBJ2-7
V gene: TRBV11-2
D gene: .
CDR3 DNA: TGTGCCAGCAGCTTTAGCGATGGTTCCTACGAGCAGTACTTC
CDR3 protein: CASSFSDGSYEQYF

clone size: many
J gene: TRBJ2-2
V gene: TRBV29-1
D gene: TRBD2
CDR3 DNA: TGCAGCGTTCCCTCGACTAGCGGGAGAGCCGGGGAGCTGTTTTTT
CDR3 protein: CSVPSTSGRAGELFF

clone size: .
J gene: TRBJ2-5
V gene: TRBV7-6
D gene: .
CDR3 DNA: TGTGCCAGCAGCTTAGTCCGGAGCGGGGAGACCCAGTACTTC
CDR3 protein: CASSLVRSGETQYF

clone size: many
J gene: TRBJ2-1
V gene: TRBV20-1
D gene: .
CDR3 DNA: TGCAGTGCCGTCCCCGGGGGCAATGAGCAGTTCTTC
CDR3 protein: CSAVPGGNEQFF

clone size: many
J gene: TRBJ2-4
V gene: TRBV29-1
D gene: TRBD2
CDR3 DNA: TGCAGCGTGGACGCGTTCGGGGGGGGAAACATTCAGTACTTC
CDR3 protein: CSVDAFGGGNIQYF

clone size: few
J gene: TRBJ2-7
V gene: TRBV25-1
D gene: TRBD1
CDR3 DNA: TGTGCCAGCAGTGACGAGAACCCGGGACAGGGGTACGAGCAGTACTTC
CDR3 protein: CASSDENPGQGYEQYF

clone size: many
J gene: TRBJ2-7
V gene: TRBV12-3/TRBV12-4
D gene: .
CDR3 DNA: TGTGCCAGCAGTTTGACCCGAGCCGAGCAGTACTTC
CDR3 protein: CASSLTRAEQYF

clone size: many
J gene: TRBJ2-7
V gene: TRBV20-1
D gene: .
CDR3 DNA: TGCAGTGCTAGTTTGGGGGGCGGGAGTAGGTCCTACGAGCAGTACTTC
CDR3 protein: CSASLGGGSRSYEQYF

clone size: .
J gene: TRBJ2-1
V gene: TRBV7-3
D gene: TRBD2
CDR3 DNA: TGTGCCAGCAGCGAGGGACTAGCCTATCCCAATGAGCAGTTCTTC
CDR3 protein: CASSEGLAYPNEQFF

clone size: .
J gene: TRBJ2-7
V gene: TRBV12-3/TRBV12-4
D gene: TRBD2
CDR3 DNA: TGTGCCAGCAGCCGGAGACTAGCGGGAGTTGAGCAGTACTTC
CDR3 protein: CASSRRLAGVEQYF

clone size: .
J gene: TRBJ2-2
V gene: TRBV12-3/TRBV12-4
D gene: .
CDR3 DNA: TGTGCCAGCGGATCCGGGACACTGAACACCGGGGAGCCGTTTTTT
CDR3 protein: CASGSGTLNTGEPFF

clone size: many
J gene: TRBJ1-4
V gene: TRBV6-1
D gene: .
CDR3 DNA: TGTGCCAGCACCACCGACCTTCGAGGTGAAAAACTGTTTTTT
CDR3 protein: CASTTDLRGEKLFF

clone size: .
J gene: TRBJ2-1
V gene: TRBV6-4
D gene: TRBD2
CDR3 DNA: TGTGCCAGCAGCCAGGGCAGCGGGGGAGGCAATGAGCAGTTCTTC
CDR3 protein: CASSQGSGGGNEQFF

clone size: few
J gene: TRBJ2-3
V gene: TRBV20-1
D gene: TRBD1
CDR3 DNA: TGCAGTGCTACCCAAGGACAGGGGGCAGATACGCAGTATTTT
CDR3 protein: CSATQGQGADTQYF

clone size: few
J gene: TRBJ2-7
V gene: TRBV7-2
D gene: .
CDR3 DNA: TGTGCCAGCAGCTTTGAGCGCTACACCTCCTACGAGCAGTACTTC
CDR3 protein: CASSFERYTSYEQYF

clone size: few
J gene: TRBJ2-3
V gene: TRBV12-3/TRBV12-4
D gene: .
CDR3 DNA: TGTGCCAGCAGTTTTTGGTCTGGGCTAGCGACACCACTAAGCACAGATACGCAGTATTTT
CDR3 protein: CASSFWSGLATPLSTDTQYF

clone size: few
J gene: TRBJ2-7
V gene: TRBV6-1
D gene: .
CDR3 DNA: TGTGCCAGCAGCCCAAACCCGGGACTGAGCTCCTACGAGCAGTACTTC
CDR3 protein: CASSPNPGLSSYEQYF

clone size: .
J gene: TRBJ2-5
V gene: TRBV4-2
D gene: TRBD2
CDR3 DNA: TGTGCCAGCAGCCGGACGTGGGAGGGCCAAGAGACCCAGTACTTC
CDR3 protein: CASSRTWEGQETQYF

clone size: few
J gene: TRBJ2-7
V gene: TRBV5-5
D gene: TRBD2
CDR3 DNA: TGTGCCAGCAGCCCACTAGCGGGAGGCCGAGGTGAGCAGTACTTC
CDR3 protein: CASSPLAGGRGEQYF

clone size: few
J gene: TRBJ2-5
V gene: TRBV12-3/TRBV12-4
D gene: .
CDR3 DNA: TGTGCCAGCAGTAGGGGATCCGGCGGAGAGACCCAGTACTTC
CDR3 protein: CASSRGSGGETQYF

clone size: many
J gene: TRBJ2-2
V gene: TRBV29-1
D gene: .
CDR3 DNA: TGCAGCGGAAAGCGGGTGTTCGACGGGGAGCTGTTTTTT
CDR3 protein: CSGKRVFDGELFF

clone size: .
J gene: TRBJ2-7
V gene: TRBV10-2
D gene: TRBD2
CDR3 DNA: TGCGCCAGCAGATCACTAGCGATCTACGAGCAGTACTTC
CDR3 protein: CASRSLAIYEQYF